These T cell receptor beta chains were read from a single sample in a study of cytomegalovirus exposure and HLA in healthy donors. Sequencing used immunoSEQ multiplex PCR; TCRdb keeps in-frame clones, though not all of them. This table holds tens of thousands of clones, 65% to 85% found once. Sequences were obtained from PBMCs. The receptors here all came from a man aged 45 to 65 in good health and CMV-seronegative. The CDR3 runs from the conserved cysteine through the conserved F or W. The order of the fields is V gene, clone size, D gene, J gene, CDR3 DNA, CDR3 protein. D genes are given only for firm matches. Clone size is not always given. Where it is, it says once, few, many or a class for expanded clones.

V: TRBV9; size: NA; D: TRBD2; J: TRBJ2-7; DNA: TGTGCCAGCAGCGCCGGGACTAGCGGGAACTACGAGCAGTACTTC; CDR3: CASSAGTSGNYEQYF
V: TRBV19; size: NA; D: TRBD2; J: TRBJ2-1; DNA: TGTGCCAGTAGATCGAATCTAGCGGGAGGGCCGTTGGATGAGCAGTTCTTC; CDR3: CASRSNLAGGPLDEQFF
V: TRBV9; size: NA; D: NA; J: TRBJ2-1; DNA: TGTGCCAGCAGCGTCCTTACAGGGTCCGATGAGCAGTTCTTC; CDR3: CASSVLTGSDEQFF
V: TRBV6-1; size: once; D: TRBD1; J: TRBJ1-1; DNA: TGTGCCAGCAGTTCCGGGACAGGGTGGAGCACTGAAGCTTTCTTT; CDR3: CASSSGTGWSTEAFF
V: TRBV19; size: few; D: TRBD1; J: TRBJ1-1; DNA: TGTGCCAGTAGTTCCCCCGGGGACAGGTGGGGCACTGAAGCTTTCTTT; CDR3: CASSSPGDRWGTEAFF
V: TRBV7-9; size: NA; D: TRBD1; J: TRBJ1-3; DNA: TGTGCCAGCAGCTGGGGACAGGGAGGAAACACCATATATTTT; CDR3: CASSWGQGGNTIYF
V: TRBV28; size: NA; D: TRBD1; J: TRBJ2-7; DNA: TGTGCCAGCAGTTTTAATGCCAGGGGGCAAATCGAGCGGTACTTC; CDR3: CASSFNARGQIERYF
V: TRBV9; size: NA; D: TRBD1; J: TRBJ1-3; DNA: TGTGCCAGCAGCGTAGAGGACAGGGGTTTCTCTGGAAACACCATATATTTT; CDR3: CASSVEDRGFSGNTIYF
V: TRBV29-1; size: NA; D: TRBD1; J: TRBJ1-1; DNA: TGCAGCGTCCACTCACAGGGGGGCACTGAAGCTTTCTTT; CDR3: CSVHSQGGTEAFF
V: TRBV18; size: NA; D: NA; J: TRBJ1-4; DNA: TGTGCCAGCTCACCACTTTTCAGGGCGGGGAATGAAAAACTGTTTTTT; CDR3: CASSPLFRAGNEKLFF
V: TRBV19; size: NA; D: NA; J: TRBJ1-2; DNA: TGTGCCAGTAGTATAGCGAGTAACTATGGCTACACCTTC; CDR3: CASSIASNYGYTF
V: TRBV7-2; size: NA; D: NA; J: TRBJ2-7; DNA: TGTGCCAGCAGCTTAGCTGGGGGCGGCTTCGAGCAGTACTTC; CDR3: CASSLAGGGFEQYF
V: TRBV7-3; size: NA; D: NA; J: TRBJ2-1; DNA: TGTGCCAGCAGCTTAACGTCCGGGGTGGATGAGCAGTTCTTC; CDR3: CASSLTSGVDEQFF
V: TRBV7-2; size: NA; D: NA; J: TRBJ2-7; DNA: TGTGCCAGCAGCAGGACGCCAGGGGTCCCCTACGAGCAGTACTTC; CDR3: CASSRTPGVPYEQYF
V: TRBV2; size: NA; D: TRBD2; J: TRBJ2-3; DNA: TGTGCCAGCAGTCCTCTTAGCGGGGTGATGGGAAATACGCAGTATTTT; CDR3: CASSPLSGVMGNTQYF
V: TRBV21-1; size: NA; D: NA; J: TRBJ2-5; DNA: TGTGCCAGCAGCAGACTAGCGGGGGCCGGAGAGACCCAGTACTTC; CDR3: CASSRLAGAGETQYF
V: TRBV7-6; size: NA; D: TRBD1; J: TRBJ2-7; DNA: TGTGCCAGCACCGAAGACAGGGGGACCTACGAGCAGTACTTC; CDR3: CASTEDRGTYEQYF
V: TRBV2; size: few; D: TRBD1; J: TRBJ1-1; DNA: TGTGCCAGCAGATTCCAGGGGGTGGACACTGAAGCTTTCTTT; CDR3: CASRFQGVDTEAFF
V: TRBV19; size: NA; D: NA; J: TRBJ1-5; DNA: TGTGCCAGTAGTTTCGTGGCCAGGAATCAGCCCCAGCATTTT; CDR3: CASSFVARNQPQHF
V: TRBV7-6; size: NA; D: NA; J: TRBJ1-1; DNA: TGTGCCAGCAGCCCACGCCTGCGGCGAATGAACACTGAAGCTTTCTTT; CDR3: CASSPRLRRMNTEAFF
V: TRBV4-3; size: NA; D: NA; J: TRBJ2-7; DNA: TGCGCCAGCAGCCCAGGCGTGGGGGGTTCCTACGAGCAGTACTTC; CDR3: CASSPGVGGSYEQYF
V: TRBV7-6; size: NA; D: TRBD2; J: TRBJ2-3; DNA: TGTGCCAGCAGCTTAGGGACTAGCGGGGGGCAAGATACGCAGTATTTT; CDR3: CASSLGTSGGQDTQYF
V: TRBV10-3; size: NA; D: TRBD1; J: TRBJ2-1; DNA: TGTGCCTCCGCCGGGACAGCCTCCATCAATGAGCAGTTCTTC; CDR3: CASAGTASINEQFF
V: TRBV27; size: NA; D: NA; J: TRBJ2-1; DNA: TGTGCCAGCAGGGTAGATTCGACTCCATATTGGAATGAGCAGTTCTTC; CDR3: CASRVDSTPYWNEQFF
V: TRBV4-3; size: NA; D: TRBD1; J: TRBJ2-2; DNA: TGCGCCAGCAGCCAAGATGGGCAGGGGGCGAACACCGGGGAGCTGTTTTTT; CDR3: CASSQDGQGANTGELFF
V: TRBV2; size: once; D: NA; J: TRBJ2-2; DNA: TGTGCCAGCAGTGAAGGGACTATAAACACCGGGGAGCTGTTTTTT; CDR3: CASSEGTINTGELFF
V: TRBV19; size: NA; D: NA; J: TRBJ1-1; DNA: TGTGCCAGTAGTATAGAGGGCAGAGTGAACACTGAAGCTTTCTTT; CDR3: CASSIEGRVNTEAFF
V: TRBV7-3; size: NA; D: NA; J: TRBJ2-1; DNA: TGTGCCAGCAGCCCCAACCCCGAACCCCGGGAGGAGCAGTTCTTC; CDR3: CASSPNPEPREEQFF
V: TRBV9; size: NA; D: NA; J: TRBJ2-2; DNA: TGTGCCAGCAGCGTCCAGAACACCGGGGAGCTGTTTTTT; CDR3: CASSVQNTGELFF
V: TRBV19; size: NA; D: TRBD1; J: TRBJ1-1; DNA: TGTGCCAGTAGTAAAGGACAGGGGGGTCCTAACACTGAAGCTTTCTTT; CDR3: CASSKGQGGPNTEAFF
V: TRBV30; size: NA; D: TRBD1; J: TRBJ1-2; DNA: TGTGCCTGGAGTGAGACAGGGGCTAACTATGGCTACACCTTC; CDR3: CAWSETGANYGYTF
V: TRBV30; size: NA; D: NA; J: TRBJ1-2; DNA: TGTGCCTGGAGTCCCGGAGTCTATGGCTACACCTTC; CDR3: CAWSPGVYGYTF
V: TRBV28; size: NA; D: NA; J: TRBJ2-7; DNA: TGTGCCAGCAGTCCTCCCCCCACCTACGAGCAGTACTTC; CDR3: CASSPPPTYEQYF
V: TRBV19; size: NA; D: TRBD1; J: TRBJ2-7; DNA: TGTGCCAGTAGTATAGACTCCGGGACAGGGGTATCCGAGCAGTACTTC; CDR3: CASSIDSGTGVSEQYF
V: TRBV7-6; size: NA; D: NA; J: TRBJ1-2; DNA: TGTGCCAGCAGCTTAGGAAAGCGGGACGGTGAAGCGGGGGGCTACACCTTC; CDR3: CASSLGKRDGEAGGYTF
V: TRBV7-3; size: NA; D: TRBD2; J: TRBJ2-1; DNA: TGTGCCAGCAGCGGAGGGACTAGCGGGGGGGCCTACAATGAGCAGTTCTTC; CDR3: CASSGGTSGGAYNEQFF
V: TRBV28; size: NA; D: NA; J: TRBJ2-7; DNA: TGTGCCAGCCAGCGACCGAGCTCCTACGAGCAGTACTTC; CDR3: CASQRPSSYEQYF
V: TRBV5-1; size: NA; D: NA; J: TRBJ2-2; DNA: TGCGCCAGCAGCTTGGCGGGAGCTGGCACCGGGGAGCTGTTTTTT; CDR3: CASSLAGAGTGELFF
V: TRBV6-1; size: NA; D: NA; J: TRBJ1-1; DNA: TGTGCCAGCAATTTGGGGAGGACTGAAGCTTTCTTT; CDR3: CASNLGRTEAFF
V: TRBV9; size: NA; D: TRBD1; J: TRBJ1-4; DNA: TGTGCCAGCAGCTACGGACAGGGGATGACTAATGAAAAACTGTTTTTT; CDR3: CASSYGQGMTNEKLFF
V: TRBV5-8; size: NA; D: TRBD1; J: TRBJ2-1; DNA: TGTGCCAGCAGCTTGACCCTTGGGGCTCGGGACAGTGCCAATGAGCAGTTCTTC; CDR3: CASSLTLGARDSANEQFF
V: TRBV4-1; size: once; D: TRBD1; J: TRBJ2-7; DNA: TGCGCCAGCAGCCAAATAGGGACAGGGGCCTACGAGCAGTACTTC; CDR3: CASSQIGTGAYEQYF
V: TRBV14; size: NA; D: NA; J: TRBJ1-2; DNA: TGTGCCAGCAGCCAAGGACAGATTACTAACTATGGCTACACCTTC; CDR3: CASSQGQITNYGYTF
V: TRBV9; size: NA; D: NA; J: TRBJ1-1; DNA: TGTGCCAGCGCACCTACCCATATGAACACTGAAGCTTTCTTT; CDR3: CASAPTHMNTEAFF
V: TRBV19; size: NA; D: TRBD1; J: TRBJ1-5; DNA: TGTGCCAGTAGCCCCCTCGACAGGGTCGATCAGCCCCAGCATTTT; CDR3: CASSPLDRVDQPQHF
V: TRBV5-1; size: NA; D: TRBD1; J: TRBJ1-1; DNA: TGCGCCAGCAGCCCCCAGGGGGTGAACACTGAAGCTTTCTTT; CDR3: CASSPQGVNTEAFF
V: TRBV2; size: NA; D: NA; J: TRBJ1-1; DNA: TGTGCCAGCAGGAGGACAGTAAACACTGAAGCTTTCTTT; CDR3: CASRRTVNTEAFF
V: TRBV29-1; size: once; D: NA; J: TRBJ2-1; DNA: TGCAGCGTGGTCCTGGGACTGGGGGGTCGGGAGCAGTTCTTC; CDR3: CSVVLGLGGREQFF
V: TRBV9; size: NA; D: TRBD2; J: TRBJ2-3; DNA: TGTGCCAGCACCCAACACCCGGGGGGAGATACGCAGTATTTT; CDR3: CASTQHPGGDTQYF
V: TRBV5-1; size: NA; D: NA; J: TRBJ2-5; DNA: TGCGCCAGCAGAACCCTCCGGGATCCCTTGCGGGAGACCCAGTACTTC; CDR3: CASRTLRDPLRETQYF
V: TRBV2; size: NA; D: NA; J: TRBJ1-3; DNA: TGTGCCAGCAGTGTGCAGCAGGGTGGAGACACCATATATTTT; CDR3: CASSVQQGGDTIYF
V: TRBV4-3; size: few; D: NA; J: TRBJ2-7; DNA: TGCGCCAGCAGCCCCGCCGAGGGGGGGAACTACGAGCAGTACTTC; CDR3: CASSPAEGGNYEQYF
V: TRBV6-6; size: few; D: NA; J: TRBJ2-1; DNA: TGTGCCAGCAGGCGTAGAATCAACGATGAGCAGTTCTTC; CDR3: CASRRRINDEQFF
V: TRBV7-2; size: few; D: TRBD1; J: TRBJ1-2; DNA: TGTGCCAGCAGTTCCGGACAGGGCTATGGCTACACCTTC; CDR3: CASSSGQGYGYTF
V: TRBV9; size: NA; D: TRBD1; J: TRBJ2-7; DNA: TGTGCCAGCAGCGGCGGACAGGGTTGGGAGCAGTACTTC; CDR3: CASSGGQGWEQYF
V: TRBV15; size: once; D: NA; J: TRBJ1-1; DNA: TGTGCCACCAGCAGAGATCCGGTAAGGGAGGCTGAAGCTTTCTTT; CDR3: CATSRDPVREAEAFF
V: TRBV9; size: NA; D: TRBD2; J: TRBJ2-3; DNA: TGTGCCAGCAGCCCACTAGCGGGAGATGCCACAGATACGCGGTATTTT; CDR3: CASSPLAGDATDTRYF
V: TRBV30; size: NA; D: NA; J: TRBJ2-3; DNA: TGTGCCTGGGCGGAGGACAGCTACACAGATACGCAGTATTTT; CDR3: CAWAEDSYTDTQYF
V: TRBV4-3; size: NA; D: NA; J: TRBJ1-6; DNA: TGCGCCAGCAGCCAATCCCCGGTGGGCGCCTATAATTCACCCCTCCACTTT; CDR3: CASSQSPVGAYNSPLHF
V: TRBV27; size: NA; D: NA; J: TRBJ1-1; DNA: TGTGCCAGCAGTTTATACCAAGCCACTGAAGCTTTCTTT; CDR3: CASSLYQATEAFF